What follows describes a single T cell receptor beta chain. As originally analysed: Estimates of nucleated cell counts were drawn from the amplification of reference gene primers. Libraries were prepared by immunoSEQ multiplex PCR; TCRdb keeps only in-frame clonotypes and omits some of them. V, J and clone size derive from that table, while D and trimming were established from the DNA sequence. The data contain under 200,000 clones, around 77% of them singletons. These data are taken from a study of blood T cell repertoires in COVID-19. Study context: The United States, Italy and Spain were the sources of the acute and convalescent COVID-19 samples. Sources were T cells, B-cell-depleted T cells, or PBMCs; the material itself was cDNA or gDNA.

The CDR3 has 18 amino acids. Looked up from germline, CDR1 is SGHRS and CDR2 is YFSETQ. The V end was cut by 0 bases, the J end by 0 bases, with 16 bases between. This clonotype originated in a man between 70 and 80 years old with active or convalescent COVID-19. The chain carries TRBV5-1 and TRBJ1-5, with D perhaps TRBD1 (5 bases). Input material: peripheral blood. This CDR3 reads CASSLGSWEGISNQPQHF. As DNA, the CDR3 is TGCGCCAGCAGCTTGGGGAGTTGGGAGGGGATTAGCAATCAGCCCCAGCATTTT.